One T cell receptor beta chain is described in this entry. Since all of the isolated RNA was reverse transcribed, expressed TCRB transcripts were what got sequenced. TCRdb keeps only in-frame clones here, not all; method: immunoSEQ multiplex PCR. In the table there are 220,000 or so clones, about 63% of which are singletons. This sample is part of a study of beta chain features in type 1 diabetes. The CDR3 consists of 13 residues. Germline CDR1 and CDR2: ENHRY and SYGVKD. Trimming took 6 bases from V and 5 from J; bases not matched to a gene: 6. The source material was naive CD4+ T cells from blood. The receptor was derived from a man aged 25 to 40 in good health. J is TRBJ2-7 and V is TRBV10-3; 8 bases align to TRBD1. CDR3 nucleotides: TGTGCCATCAGGGGGACAGGCGGCCACGAGCAGTACTTC. It codes for CAIRGTGGHEQYF.